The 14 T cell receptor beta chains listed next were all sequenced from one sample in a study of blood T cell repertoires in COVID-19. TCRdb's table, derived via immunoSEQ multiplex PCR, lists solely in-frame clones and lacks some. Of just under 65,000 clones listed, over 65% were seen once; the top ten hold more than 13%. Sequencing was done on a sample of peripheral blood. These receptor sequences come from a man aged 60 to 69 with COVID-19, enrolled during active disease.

The CDR3 DNA sequence: TGTGCCAGCTCAGGAGACAGCCATGGAAACACCATATATTTT. Translation gives CASSGDSHGNTIYF. The genes are TRBV18 and TRBJ1-3; D is possibly TRBD1 (5 bases). Trimming removed 5 bases from V and 3 bases from J, with 11 bases in between. CDR1 and CDR2 (germline): KGHSH, LQKENI. The CDR3 length is 14 residues.

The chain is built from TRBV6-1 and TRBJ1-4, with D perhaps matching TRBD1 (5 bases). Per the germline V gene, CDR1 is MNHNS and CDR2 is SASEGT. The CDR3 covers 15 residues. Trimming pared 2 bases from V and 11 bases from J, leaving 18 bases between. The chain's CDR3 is CASSESNPGLGKLFF. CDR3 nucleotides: TGTGCCAGCAGTGAATCTAACCCGGGACTAGGTAAACTGTTTTTT.

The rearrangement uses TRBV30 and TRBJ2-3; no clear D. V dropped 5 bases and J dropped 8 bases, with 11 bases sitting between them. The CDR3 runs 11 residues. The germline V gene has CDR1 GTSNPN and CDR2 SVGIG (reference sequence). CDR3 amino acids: CAWGPYGTQYF. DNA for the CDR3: TGTGCCTGGGGACCGTACGGTACGCAGTATTTT.

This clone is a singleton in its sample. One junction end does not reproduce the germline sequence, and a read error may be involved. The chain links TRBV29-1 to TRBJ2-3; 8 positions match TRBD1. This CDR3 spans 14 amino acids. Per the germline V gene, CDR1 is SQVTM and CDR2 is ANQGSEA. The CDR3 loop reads CSCIDRGPSDTQFF. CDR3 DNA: TGCAGCTGCATAGACAGGGGCCCATCAGATACGCAGTTTTTT.

DNA of the CDR3: TGTGCCAGCAGCGGCCACCTACAGGGCCAAGAGACCCAGTACTTC. It translates to CASSGHLQGQETQYF. V usage is TRBV9 and J usage is TRBJ2-5; weak D call: TRBD1 (6 bases). V shed 3 bases and J shed 1 base, with 13 bases lying between them. The CDR3 runs 15 residues. Germline V gives CDR1 SGDLS, CDR2 YYNGEE.

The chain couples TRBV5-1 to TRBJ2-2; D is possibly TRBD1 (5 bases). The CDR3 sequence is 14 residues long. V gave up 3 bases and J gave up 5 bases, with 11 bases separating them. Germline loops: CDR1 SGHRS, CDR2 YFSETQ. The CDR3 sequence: CASSYPQGTGELFF. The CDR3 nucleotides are TGCGCCAGCAGCTACCCTCAGGGTACCGGGGAGCTGTTTTTT. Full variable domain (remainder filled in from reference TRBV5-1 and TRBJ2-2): KAGVTQTPRYLIKTRGQQVTLSCSPISGHRSVSWYQQTPGQGLQFLFEYFSETQRNKGNFPGRFSGRQFSNSRSEMNVSTLELGDSALYLCASSYPQGTGELFFGEGSRLTVL.

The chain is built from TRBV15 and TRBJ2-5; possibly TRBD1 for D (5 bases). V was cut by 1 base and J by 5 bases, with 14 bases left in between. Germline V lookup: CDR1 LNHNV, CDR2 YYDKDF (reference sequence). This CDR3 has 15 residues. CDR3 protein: CATSRGPGREETQYF. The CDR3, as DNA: TGTGCCACCAGCAGAGGCCCAGGGCGAGAGGAGACCCAGTACTTC.

CDR3 sequence: CAIQGGRDMDEQFF. The CDR3 DNA follows: TGTGCCATCCAAGGAGGGAGGGATATGGATGAGCAGTTCTTC. The chain joins TRBV10-3 to TRBJ2-1; 7 positions agree with TRBD2. The length of the CDR3 is 14 residues. Trimming at V came to 8 bases and at J to 8 bases, leaving 12 bases not matched to a gene. CDR1 is ENHRY and CDR2 is SYGVKD in the germline V gene.

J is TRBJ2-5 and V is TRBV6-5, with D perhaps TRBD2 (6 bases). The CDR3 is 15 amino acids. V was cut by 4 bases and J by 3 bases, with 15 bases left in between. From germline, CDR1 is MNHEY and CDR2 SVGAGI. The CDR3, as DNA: TGTGCCAGCAGTTCACGGGGGTTGAGGGAAGAGACCCAGTACTTC. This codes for CASSSRGLREETQYF.

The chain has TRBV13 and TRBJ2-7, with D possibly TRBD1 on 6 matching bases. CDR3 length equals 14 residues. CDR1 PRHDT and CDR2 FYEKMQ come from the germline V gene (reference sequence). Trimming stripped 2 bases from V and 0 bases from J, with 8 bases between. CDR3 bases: TGTGCCAGCAGCTTAAACAGGGCCTCCTACGAGCAGTACTTC. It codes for CASSLNRASYEQYF.

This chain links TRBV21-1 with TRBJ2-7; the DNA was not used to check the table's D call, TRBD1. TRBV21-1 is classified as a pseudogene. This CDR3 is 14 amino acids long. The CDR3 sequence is CASTRDRGRHEQYF. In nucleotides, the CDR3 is TGTGCCAGCACCCGGGACAGGGGGCGCCACGAGCAGTACTTC.

The CDR3 nucleotides read TGCGCCAGCAGCTTCCAAGCGGGGGAAGGGACCCAGTACTTC. Protein sequence: CASSFQAGEGTQYF. The chain is built from TRBV5-1 and TRBJ2-5; 8 bases agree with TRBD2. The trim removed 2 bases at V and 7 bases at J, leaving 7 bases unmatched. There are 14 residues in the CDR3. CDR1 SGHRS and CDR2 YFSETQ come from the germline V gene.

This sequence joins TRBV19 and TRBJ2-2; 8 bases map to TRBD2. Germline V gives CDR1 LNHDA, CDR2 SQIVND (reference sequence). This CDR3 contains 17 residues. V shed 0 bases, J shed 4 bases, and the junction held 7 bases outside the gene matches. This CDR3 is CASSIDRAGGGTGELFF. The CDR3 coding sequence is TGTGCCAGTAGTATAGATCGTGCGGGAGGAGGCACCGGGGAGCTGTTTTTT. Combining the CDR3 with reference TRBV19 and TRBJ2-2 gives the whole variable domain DGGITQSPKYLFRKEGQNVTLSCEQNLNHDAMYWYRQDPGQGLRLIYYSQIVNDFQKGDIAEGYSVSREKKESFPLTVTSAQKNPTAFYLCASSIDRAGGGTGELFFGEGSRLTVL.

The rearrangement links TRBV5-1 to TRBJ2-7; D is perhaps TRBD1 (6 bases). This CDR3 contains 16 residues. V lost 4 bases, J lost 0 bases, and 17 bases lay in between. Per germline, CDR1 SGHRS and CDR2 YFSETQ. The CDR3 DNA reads TGCGCCAGCAGCCCGGCAGGGGCCGCCAGCTCCTACGAGCAGTACTTC. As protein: CASSPAGAASSYEQYF.